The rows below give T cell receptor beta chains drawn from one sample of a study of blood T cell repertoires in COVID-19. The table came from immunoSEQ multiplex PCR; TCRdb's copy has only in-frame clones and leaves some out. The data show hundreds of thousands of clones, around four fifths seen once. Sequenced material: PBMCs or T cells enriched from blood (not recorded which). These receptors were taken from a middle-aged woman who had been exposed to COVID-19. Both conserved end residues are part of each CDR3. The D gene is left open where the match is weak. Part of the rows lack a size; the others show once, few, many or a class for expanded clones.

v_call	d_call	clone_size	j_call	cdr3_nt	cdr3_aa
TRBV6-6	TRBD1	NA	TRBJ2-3	TGTGCCAGCAGTCAGAGAGCCCCGGGACAGGGGAACACAGATACGCAGTATTTT	CASSQRAPGQGNTDTQYF
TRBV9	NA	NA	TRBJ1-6	TGTGCCAGCAGCGTCGATCCGGGATGGGACTCCTATAATTCACCCCTCCACTTT	CASSVDPGWDSYNSPLHF
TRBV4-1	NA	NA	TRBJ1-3	TGCGCCAGCAGCCAAGAGGTGGGACACCTGAGCTCTGGAAACACCATATATTTT	CASSQEVGHLSSGNTIYF
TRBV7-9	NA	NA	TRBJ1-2	TGTGCCAGCAGCTTAGCATCGGCAGGGCCCTATGGCTACACCTTC	CASSLASAGPYGYTF
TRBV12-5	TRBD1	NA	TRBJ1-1	TGTGCTAGTGGCCCGGGACAGGGGAGCACTGAAGCTTTCTTT	CASGPGQGSTEAFF
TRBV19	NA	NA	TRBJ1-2	TGTGCCAGTAGTCTAACCCTCGACAGCCGCTATGGCTACACCTTC	CASSLTLDSRYGYTF
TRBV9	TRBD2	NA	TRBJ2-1	TGTGCCAGCAGCAACCGCGGGGGGGCCTACAATGAGCAGTTCTTC	CASSNRGGAYNEQFF
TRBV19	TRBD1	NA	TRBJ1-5	TGTGCCAGTAGCCCTATAGGACAGGGGGCTTCGATACAGCCCCAGCATTTT	CASSPIGQGASIQPQHF
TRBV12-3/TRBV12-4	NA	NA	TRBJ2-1	TGTGCCAGCAGTCTCACAAATGAGCAGTTCTTC	CASSLTNEQFF
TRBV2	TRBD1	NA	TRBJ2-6	TGTGCCACCACGACAGGGAGTGGGGCCAACGTCCTGACTTTC	CATTTGSGANVLTF
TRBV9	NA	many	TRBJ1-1	TGTGCCAGCAGCGTAGACAGGAACACTGAAGCTTTCTTT	CASSVDRNTEAFF
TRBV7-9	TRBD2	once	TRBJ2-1	TGTGCCAGCAGCCCTGGACTAGCGGGGGTGGTGCAGTTCTTC	CASSPGLAGVVQFF
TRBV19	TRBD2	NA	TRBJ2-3	TGTGCCAGTAGTACACCGGGACTAAATGTTACAGATACGCAGTATTTT	CASSTPGLNVTDTQYF
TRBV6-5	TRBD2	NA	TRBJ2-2	TGTGCCAGCAGCCGGGAGGTCCTGAACACCGGGGAGCTGTTTTTT	CASSREVLNTGELFF
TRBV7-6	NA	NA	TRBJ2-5	TGTGCCAGCAGCTCCCCAGGCACTTTTTGGGAGACCCAGTACTTC	CASSSPGTFWETQYF
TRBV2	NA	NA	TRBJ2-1	TGTGCCAGCATTAGGGGTTCTAGCTCCTACAATGAGCAGTTCTTC	CASIRGSSSYNEQFF
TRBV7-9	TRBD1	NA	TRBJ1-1	TGTGCCAGCATCGGGACAGGAATGAACACTGAAGCTTTCTTT	CASIGTGMNTEAFF
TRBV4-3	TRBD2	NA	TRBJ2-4	TGCGCCAGCAGCCCCCGTGCTAGCGGGGGGGTAGCCAAAAACATTCAGTACTTC	CASSPRASGGVAKNIQYF
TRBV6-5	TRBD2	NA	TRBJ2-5	TGTGCCAGCAGTTACTCGAGACGGGGAGGGGAGACCCAGTACTTC	CASSYSRRGGETQYF
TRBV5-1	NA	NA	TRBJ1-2	TGCGCCAGCAGCTTGGAGGGGGTCCGATTTAACTATGGCTACACCTTC	CASSLEGVRFNYGYTF
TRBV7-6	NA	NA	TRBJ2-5	TGTGCCAGCAGCCCTCAAGAGACCCAGTACTTC	CASSPQETQYF
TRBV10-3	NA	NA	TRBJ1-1	TGTGCCATCAGTGTCGGGGGGCTCCGCACTGAAGCTTTCTTT	CAISVGGLRTEAFF
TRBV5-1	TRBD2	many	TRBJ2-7	TGCGCCAGCAGCCTAGCGGGGGGGCCTCTCGACGAGCAGTACTTC	CASSLAGGPLDEQYF
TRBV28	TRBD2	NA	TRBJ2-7	TGTGCCAGCAGTTTCCACGGGCGGGAGGAGCAGTACTTC	CASSFHGREEQYF
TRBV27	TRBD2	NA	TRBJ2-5	TGTGCCAGCAGTTTATCACCGCTCTTAGCGGGGATCCAAGAGACCCAGTACTTC	CASSLSPLLAGIQETQYF
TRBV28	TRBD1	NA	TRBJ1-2	TGTGCCAGCAGGCCCGACAGGGAAATTGCTTATGGCTACACCTTC	CASRPDREIAYGYTF
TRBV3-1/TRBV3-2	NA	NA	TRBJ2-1	TGTGCCAGCAGCCACCAGGGTCGGCAGTACAATGAGCAGTTCTTC	CASSHQGRQYNEQFF
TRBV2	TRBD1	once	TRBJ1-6	TGTGCCAGCGGGACAGGGGCGCGAGATTCACCCCTCCACTTT	CASGTGARDSPLHF
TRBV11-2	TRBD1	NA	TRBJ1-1	TGTGCCAGCAGCACAGGGGCGAACACTGAAGCTTTCTTT	CASSTGANTEAFF
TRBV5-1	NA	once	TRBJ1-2	TGCGCCAGCAGGGAACAGGATATAGAGTCTTATGGCTACACCTTC	CASREQDIESYGYTF
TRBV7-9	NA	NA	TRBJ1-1	TGTGCCAGCAGCTTAGGGCAGACATTGAACACTGAAGCTTTCTTT	CASSLGQTLNTEAFF
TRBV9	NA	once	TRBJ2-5	TGTGCCAGCAGCGTATCGACCACGGCGGGGGAGACCCAGTACTTC	CASSVSTTAGETQYF
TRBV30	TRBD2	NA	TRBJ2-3	TGTGCCTGGAGTGCGGGGGGGCCAGCAGATACGCAGTATTTT	CAWSAGGPADTQYF
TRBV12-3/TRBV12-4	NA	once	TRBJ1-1	TGTGCCAGCAGTTTACGGGAGAACACTGAAGCTTTCTTT	CASSLRENTEAFF
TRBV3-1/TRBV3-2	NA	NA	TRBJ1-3	TGTGCCAGCTCTTACCGACAGGCCGCCAGCTCTGGAAACACCATATATTTT	CASSYRQAASSGNTIYF
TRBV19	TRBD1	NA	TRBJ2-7	TGTGCCAGTAGTACCAGGACAGGGATCTACGAGCAGTACTTC	CASSTRTGIYEQYF
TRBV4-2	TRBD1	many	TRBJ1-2	TGTGCCAGCAGCCAAGATCGGGCAGGGGGAAACTATGGCTACACCTTC	CASSQDRAGGNYGYTF
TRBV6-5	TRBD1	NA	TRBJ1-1	TGTGCCAGCAGTTACTCCGGACAGGGGGAAACTGAAGCTTTCTTT	CASSYSGQGETEAFF
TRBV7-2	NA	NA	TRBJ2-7	TGTGCCAGCAGCTCCCTTGGGGGGTTGGGGGGCGAGCAGTACTTC	CASSSLGGLGGEQYF
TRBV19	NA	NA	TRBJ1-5	TGTGCCAGTACCAAGCTCCTCAGGGAAGCGAGCAATCAGCCCCAGCATTTT	CASTKLLREASNQPQHF
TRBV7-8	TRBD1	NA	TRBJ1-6	TGTGCCAGCAGCCCCCCCCAGGGGGCGACTTCACCCCTCCACTTT	CASSPPQGATSPLHF
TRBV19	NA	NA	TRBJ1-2	TGTGCCAGTAGCGACAGGCCCCAGGGTGGCTACACCTTC	CASSDRPQGGYTF
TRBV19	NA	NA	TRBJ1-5	TGTGCCAGTACTGGCAACAATCAGCCCCAGCATTTT	CASTGNNQPQHF
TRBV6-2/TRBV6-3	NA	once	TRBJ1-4	TGTGCCAGCAGTTATACAGACGCAACTAATGAAAAACTGTTTTTT	CASSYTDATNEKLFF
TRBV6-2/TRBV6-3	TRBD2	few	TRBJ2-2	TGTGCCAGCAGTTACGTTCCAGCGGGGGGGCCGGGCACCGGGGAGCTGTTTTTT	CASSYVPAGGPGTGELFF
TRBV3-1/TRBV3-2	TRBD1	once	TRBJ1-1	TGTGCCAGCTACAAGGACAGGGAAGCTTTCTTT	CASYKDREAFF
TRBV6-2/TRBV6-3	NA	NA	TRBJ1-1	TGTGCCAGCAGTTCCTTACAACGGACATGGCGCGCAAGCACTGAAGCTTTCTTT	CASSSLQRTWRASTEAFF
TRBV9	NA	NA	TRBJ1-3	TGTGCCAGCAGCGTAAACCCGGTGCAGCCGGCGGCTGGAAACACCATATATTTT	CASSVNPVQPAAGNTIYF
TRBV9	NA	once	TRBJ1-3	TGTGCCAGCAGCCCCACGGGGGGCTCTGGAAACACCATATATTTT	CASSPTGGSGNTIYF
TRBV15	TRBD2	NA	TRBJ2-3	TGTGCCACCAGCAGACCCATCCCCCCTGCTGGGACTAGCGGGGAAAGATATACGCAGTATTTT	CATSRPIPPAGTSGERYTQYF
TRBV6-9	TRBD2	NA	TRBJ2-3	TGTGCCAGCAGTTTGCTAGCGGTTAGCACAGATACGCAGTATTTT	CASSLLAVSTDTQYF
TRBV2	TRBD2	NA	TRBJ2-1	TGTGCCAGCAGACCTAGCGGGGGGGCAGTTGGCCCCTACAATGAGCAGTTCTTC	CASRPSGGAVGPYNEQFF
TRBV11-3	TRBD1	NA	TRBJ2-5	TGTGCCAGCAGCTCAGGACAGGGGGCTTCGGCCCAGTACTTC	CASSSGQGASAQYF
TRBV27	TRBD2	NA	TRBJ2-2	TGTGCCAGCAGTCTGAGACTAGCGGGGGCTGAGACCGGGGAGCTGTTTTTT	CASSLRLAGAETGELFF
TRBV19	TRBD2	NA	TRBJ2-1	TGTGCCAGTAGTATAGGCACTAGCGGGGAGGGTTGGAGTGAGCAGTTCTTC	CASSIGTSGEGWSEQFF
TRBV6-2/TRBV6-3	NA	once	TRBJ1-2	TGTGCCAGCAGTGACAACAGGGACAACTATGGCTACACCTTC	CASSDNRDNYGYTF
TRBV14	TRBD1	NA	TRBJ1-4	TGTGCCAGCAGCCCGTCCCGGGACAGGGCCGGTAATGAAAAACTGTTTTTT	CASSPSRDRAGNEKLFF
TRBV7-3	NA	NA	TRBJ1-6	TGTGCCAGCAGCTTAACGCGGGGGGAGAATTCACCCCTCCACTTT	CASSLTRGENSPLHF